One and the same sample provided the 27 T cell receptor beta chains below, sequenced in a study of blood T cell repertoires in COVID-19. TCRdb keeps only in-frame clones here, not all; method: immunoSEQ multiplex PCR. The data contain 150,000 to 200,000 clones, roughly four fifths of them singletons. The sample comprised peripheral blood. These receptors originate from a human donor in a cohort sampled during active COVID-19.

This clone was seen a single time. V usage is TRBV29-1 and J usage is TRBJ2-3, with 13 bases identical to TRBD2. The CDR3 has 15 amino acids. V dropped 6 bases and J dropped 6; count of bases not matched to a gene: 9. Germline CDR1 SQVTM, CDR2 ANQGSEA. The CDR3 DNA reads TGCAGCGTACGGGCGACTAGCGGGGGGCCGGATACGCAGTATTTT. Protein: CSVRATSGGPDTQYF.

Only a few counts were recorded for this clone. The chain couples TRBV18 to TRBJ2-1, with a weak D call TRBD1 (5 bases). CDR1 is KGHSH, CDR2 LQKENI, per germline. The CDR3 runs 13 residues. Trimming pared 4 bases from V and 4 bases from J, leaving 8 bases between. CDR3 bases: TGTGCCAGCTCACAAGACAGATACAATGAGCAGTTCTTC. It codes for CASSQDRYNEQFF.

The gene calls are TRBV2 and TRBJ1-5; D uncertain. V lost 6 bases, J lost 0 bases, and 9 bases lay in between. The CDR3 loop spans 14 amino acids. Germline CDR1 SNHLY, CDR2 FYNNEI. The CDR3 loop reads CASSSVDSNQPQHF. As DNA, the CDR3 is TGTGCCAGCAGCTCGGTCGATAGCAATCAGCCCCAGCATTTT.

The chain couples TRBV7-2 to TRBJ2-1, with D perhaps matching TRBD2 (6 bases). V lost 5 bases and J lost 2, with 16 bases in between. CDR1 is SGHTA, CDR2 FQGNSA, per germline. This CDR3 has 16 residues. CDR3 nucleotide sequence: TGTGCCAGCAGCCCCTACGGAGGGGAAGCCTACAATGAGCAGTTCTTC. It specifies CASSPYGGEAYNEQFF.

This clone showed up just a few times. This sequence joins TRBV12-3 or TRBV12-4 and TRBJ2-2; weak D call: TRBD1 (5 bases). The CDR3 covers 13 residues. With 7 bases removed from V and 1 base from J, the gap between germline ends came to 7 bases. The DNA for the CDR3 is TGTGCCAGCATCGACAGGAACACCGGGGAGCTGTTTTTT. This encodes CASIDRNTGELFF.

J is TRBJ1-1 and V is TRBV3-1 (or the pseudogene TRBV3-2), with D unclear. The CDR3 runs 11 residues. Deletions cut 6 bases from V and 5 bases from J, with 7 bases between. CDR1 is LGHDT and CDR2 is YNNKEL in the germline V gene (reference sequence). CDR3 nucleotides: TGTGCCAGCAGTCGAGGGACTGAAGCTTTCTTT. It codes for CASSRGTEAFF.

The CDR3 protein is CASSITGVGETQYF. In DNA, the CDR3 is TGTGCCAGCAGTATTACAGGAGTTGGAGAGACCCAGTACTTC. The chain combines TRBV6-5 with TRBJ2-5, with D perhaps matching TRBD1 (5 bases). V was pared by 5 bases and J by 4 bases, with 14 bases between. There are 14 residues in the CDR3. From germline, CDR1 is MNHEY and CDR2 SVGAGI.

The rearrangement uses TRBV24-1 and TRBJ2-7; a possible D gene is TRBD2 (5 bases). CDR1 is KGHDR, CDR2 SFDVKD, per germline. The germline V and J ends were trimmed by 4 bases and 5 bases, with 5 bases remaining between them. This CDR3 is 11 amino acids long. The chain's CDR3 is CATSDGDEQYF. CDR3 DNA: TGTGCCACCAGTGACGGGGACGAGCAGTACTTC.

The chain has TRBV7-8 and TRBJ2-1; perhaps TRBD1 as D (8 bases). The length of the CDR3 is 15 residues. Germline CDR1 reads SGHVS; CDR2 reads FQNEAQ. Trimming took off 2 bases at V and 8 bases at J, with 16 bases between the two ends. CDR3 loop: CASSLRRTGRDEQFF. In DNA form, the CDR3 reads TGTGCCAGCAGCTTAAGAAGGACAGGGAGGGATGAGCAGTTCTTC.

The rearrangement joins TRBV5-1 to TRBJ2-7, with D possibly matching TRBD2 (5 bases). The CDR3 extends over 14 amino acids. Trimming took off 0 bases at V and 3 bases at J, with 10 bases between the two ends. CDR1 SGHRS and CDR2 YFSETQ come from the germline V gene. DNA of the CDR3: TGCGCCAGCAGCTTGGGAGGGCAGTTCTACGAGCAGTACTTC. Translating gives CASSLGGQFYEQYF.

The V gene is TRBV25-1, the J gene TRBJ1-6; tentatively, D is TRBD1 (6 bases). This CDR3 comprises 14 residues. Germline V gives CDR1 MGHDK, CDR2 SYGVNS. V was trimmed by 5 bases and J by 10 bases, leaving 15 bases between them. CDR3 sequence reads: CASSSTGFISPLHF. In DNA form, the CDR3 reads TGTGCCAGCAGTTCGACAGGTTTTATCTCACCCCTCCACTTT.

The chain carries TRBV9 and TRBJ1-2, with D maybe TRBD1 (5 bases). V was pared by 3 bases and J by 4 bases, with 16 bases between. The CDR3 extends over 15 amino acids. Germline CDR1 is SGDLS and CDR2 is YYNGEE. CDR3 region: CASSETWGVGYGYTF. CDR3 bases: TGTGCCAGCAGCGAAACCTGGGGGGTAGGCTATGGCTACACCTTC.

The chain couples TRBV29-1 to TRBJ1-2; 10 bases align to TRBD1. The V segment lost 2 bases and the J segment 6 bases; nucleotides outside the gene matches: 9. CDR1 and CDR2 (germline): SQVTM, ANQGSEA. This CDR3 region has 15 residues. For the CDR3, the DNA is TGCAGCGTTGAAATGAGGACAGGGGGAACTCATGGCTACACCTTC. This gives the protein CSVEMRTGGTHGYTF.

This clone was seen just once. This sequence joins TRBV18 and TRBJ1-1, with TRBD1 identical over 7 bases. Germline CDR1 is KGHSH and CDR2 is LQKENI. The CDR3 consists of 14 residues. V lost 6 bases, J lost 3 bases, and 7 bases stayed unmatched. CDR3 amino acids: CASSRRDSDTEAFF. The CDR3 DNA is TGTGCCAGCTCCCGCCGGGACAGTGACACTGAAGCTTTCTTT. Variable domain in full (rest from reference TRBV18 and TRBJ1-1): NAGVMQNPRHLVRRRGQEARLRCSPMKGHSHVYWYRQLPEEGLKFMVYLQKENIIDESGMPKERFSAEFPKEGPSILRIQQVVRGDSAAYFCASSRRDSDTEAFFGQGTRLTVV.

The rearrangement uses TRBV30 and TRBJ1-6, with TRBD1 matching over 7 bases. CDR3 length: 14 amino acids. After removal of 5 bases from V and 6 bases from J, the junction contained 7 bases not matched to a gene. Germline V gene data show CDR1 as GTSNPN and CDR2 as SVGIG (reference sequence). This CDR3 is CAWDWTGSNSPLHF. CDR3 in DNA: TGTGCCTGGGACTGGACAGGTTCTAATTCACCCCTCCACTTT.

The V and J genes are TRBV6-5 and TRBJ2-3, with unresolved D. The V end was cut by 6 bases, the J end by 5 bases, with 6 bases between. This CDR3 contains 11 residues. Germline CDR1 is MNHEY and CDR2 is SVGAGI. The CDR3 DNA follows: TGTGCCAGCAGACAGAAAGATACGCAGTATTTT. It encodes CASRQKDTQYF.

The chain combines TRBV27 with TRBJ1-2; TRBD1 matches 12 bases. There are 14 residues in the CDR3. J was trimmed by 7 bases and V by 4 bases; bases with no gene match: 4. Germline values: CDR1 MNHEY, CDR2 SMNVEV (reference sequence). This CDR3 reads CASSWGQGAFGYTF. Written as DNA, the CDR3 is TGTGCCAGCAGTTGGGGACAGGGGGCTTTTGGCTACACCTTC.

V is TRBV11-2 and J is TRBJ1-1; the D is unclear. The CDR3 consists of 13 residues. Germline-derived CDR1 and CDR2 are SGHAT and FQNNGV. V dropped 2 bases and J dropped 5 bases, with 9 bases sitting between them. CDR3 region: CASSLNGRTEAFF. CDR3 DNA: TGTGCCAGCAGCTTAAACGGTAGAACTGAAGCTTTCTTT.

The CDR3: CAWSREGVSEAFF. The CDR3 DNA sequence: TGTGCCTGGTCCAGGGAGGGGGTCTCTGAAGCTTTCTTT. The J gene is TRBJ1-1, the V gene TRBV30; D might be TRBD1 (6 bases). With 5 bases removed from V and 6 bases from J, the gap between germline ends came to 16 bases. Germline V gene lookup returns CDR1 GTSNPN and CDR2 SVGIG (reference sequence). CDR3 length equals 13 residues. Complete variable domain (other parts from reference TRBV30 and TRBJ1-1): SQTIHQWPATLVQPVGSPLSLECTVEGTSNPNLYWYRQAAGRGLQLLFYSVGIGQISSEVPQNLSASRPQDRQFILSSKKLLLSDSGFYLCAWSREGVSEAFFGQGTRLTVV.

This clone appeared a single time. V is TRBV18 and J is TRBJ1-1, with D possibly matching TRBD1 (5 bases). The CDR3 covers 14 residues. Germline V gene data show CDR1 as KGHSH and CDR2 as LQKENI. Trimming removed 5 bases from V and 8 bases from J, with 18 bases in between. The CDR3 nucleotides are TGTGCCAGCTCATCCCCAGGGTTTCAGGACGAAGCTTTCTTT. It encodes CASSSPGFQDEAFF.

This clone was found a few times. The CDR3 DNA follows: TGCAGCTCATGGACCGGGACTAGCGGGATAAATGAGCAGTTCTTC. Residues: CSSWTGTSGINEQFF. The V gene is TRBV29-1, the J gene TRBJ2-1; TRBD2 agrees at 13 bases. The ends lost 8 bases at V and 7 bases at J; junction bases unmatched: 11. The CDR3 has 15 amino acids. The germline V gene has CDR1 SQVTM and CDR2 ANQGSEA.

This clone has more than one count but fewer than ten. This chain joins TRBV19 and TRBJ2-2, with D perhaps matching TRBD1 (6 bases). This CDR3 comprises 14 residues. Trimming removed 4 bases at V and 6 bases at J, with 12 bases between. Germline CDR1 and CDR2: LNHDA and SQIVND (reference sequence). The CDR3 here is CASSRGAGAGELFF. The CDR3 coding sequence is TGTGCCAGTAGTAGAGGGGCAGGGGCCGGGGAGCTGTTTTTT.

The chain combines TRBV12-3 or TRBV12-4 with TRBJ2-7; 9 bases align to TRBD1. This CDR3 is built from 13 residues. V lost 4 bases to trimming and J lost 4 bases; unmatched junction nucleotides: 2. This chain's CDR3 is CASSWGQGYEQYF. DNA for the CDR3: TGTGCCAGCAGTTGGGGACAGGGATACGAGCAGTACTTC.

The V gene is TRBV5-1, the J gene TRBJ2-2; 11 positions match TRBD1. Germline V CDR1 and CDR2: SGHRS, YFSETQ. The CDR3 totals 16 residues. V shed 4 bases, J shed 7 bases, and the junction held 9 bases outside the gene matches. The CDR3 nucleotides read TGCGCCAGCAGCACCGGACAGGGGGCGCAGAACGGGGAGCTGTTTTTT. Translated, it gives CASSTGQGAQNGELFF. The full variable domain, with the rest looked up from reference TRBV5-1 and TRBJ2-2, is KAGVTQTPRYLIKTRGQQVTLSCSPISGHRSVSWYQQTPGQGLQFLFEYFSETQRNKGNFPGRFSGRQFSNSRSEMNVSTLELGDSALYLCASSTGQGAQNGELFFGEGSRLTVL.

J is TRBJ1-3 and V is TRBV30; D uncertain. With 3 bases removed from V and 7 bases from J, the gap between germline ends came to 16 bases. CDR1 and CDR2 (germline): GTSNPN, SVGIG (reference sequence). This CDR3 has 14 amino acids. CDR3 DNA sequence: TGTGCCTGGAGGGCCACGGAACTGCGGAACACCATATATTTT. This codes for CAWRATELRNTIYF. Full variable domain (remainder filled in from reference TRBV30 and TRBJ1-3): SQTIHQWPATLVQPVGSPLSLECTVEGTSNPNLYWYRQAAGRGLQLLFYSVGIGQISSEVPQNLSASRPQDRQFILSSKKLLLSDSGFYLCAWRATELRNTIYFGEGSWLTVV.

The CDR3 loop reads CAISDRVRGSYEQYF. CDR3 bases: TGTGCCATCAGTGACCGAGTCAGGGGGAGCTACGAGCAGTACTTC. The chain is built from TRBV10-3 and TRBJ2-7; TRBD1 agrees at 7 bases. V shed 3 bases, J shed 3 bases, and the junction held 8 bases outside the gene matches. There are 15 residues in the CDR3. Germline V lookup: CDR1 ENHRY, CDR2 SYGVKD.

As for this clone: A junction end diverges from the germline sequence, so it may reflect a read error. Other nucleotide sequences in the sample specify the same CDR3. CDR3 amino acids: CASSGTAGDTQYF. For the CDR3, the DNA is TGCGCCAGCAGCGGGACAGCGGGAGATACGCAATATTTT. The chain combines TRBV10-1 with TRBJ2-3, with D maybe TRBD2 (8 bases). The germline V gene encodes CDR1 WNHNN and CDR2 SYGVQD (reference sequence). CDR3 length: 13 residues.